Listed below are T cell receptor beta chains from one sample, sequenced in a study of T cell repertoires in cytomegalovirus infection. Their cognate antigens are unknown. TCRdb reprocessed the reads with MiXCR, giving one entry per CDR3 protein. The sample lists approximately 110,000 distinct CDR3 sequences, around 32% occurring once. Sequences were derived from CD8+ T cells from cultured PBMCs, sampled from culture after CMV antigen stimulation. These receptors originate from a human donor in good health (CMV status not recorded). Some clones in this sample may be carry-over from other donors' samples. CDR3s include the opening cysteine and the closing phenylalanine or tryptophan. D genes are given only for firm matches. Not every row has a clone size; where given, it reads once, few, many or a size class.

TRBV6-5	many	TRBD2	TRBJ2-3	CASSYSGLAGSDTQYF	TGTGCCAGCAGTTACTCCGGACTAGCGGGGTCAGATACGCAGTATTTT
TRBV7-9	NA	NA	TRBJ1-1	CASSAPLQGAPEAFF	TGTGCCAGCAGCGCGCCCTTACAGGGCGCCCCTGAAGCTTTCTTT
TRBV7-9	few	NA	TRBJ1-1	CASSQLAFF	TGTGCCAGCAGCCAACTGGCTTTCTTT
TRBV7-6	NA	NA	TRBJ2-7	CASSPRSGGGDYEQYF	TGTGCCAGCAGCCCGCGATCTGGAGGGGGTGACTACGAGCAGTACTTC
TRBV7-6	NA	TRBD1	TRBJ2-3	CASKDREFTDTQYF	TGTGCCTCCAAGGACAGGGAATTCACAGATACGCAGTATTTT
TRBV11-2	few	NA	TRBJ2-1	CASSLSQNEQFF	TGTGCCAGCAGCTTAAGTCAGAATGAGCAGTTCTTC
TRBV7-2	many	NA	TRBJ2-2	CASTREFTGELFF	TGTGCCAGCACCCGTGAATTCACCGGGGAGCTGTTTTTT
TRBV12-3/TRBV12-4	NA	NA	TRBJ2-2	CASSLPGSFTGELFF	TGTGCCAGCAGTTTGCCAGGTTCATTTACCGGGGAGCTGTTTTTT
TRBV5-1	once	NA	TRBJ1-2	CASSSGNLLNYGYTF	TGCGCCAGCAGCTCGGGCAATTTGCTTAACTATGGCTACACCTTC
TRBV6-5	NA	TRBD1	TRBJ1-4	CASSYGQGTLATNEKLFF	TGTGCCAGCAGCTACGGACAGGGTACCCTGGCGACTAATGAAAAACTGTTTTTT
TRBV7-6	NA	NA	TRBJ2-2	CASSRTGSTGELFF	TGTGCCAGCAGCCGTACAGGGAGCACCGGGGAGCTGTTTTTT
TRBV19	NA	TRBD2	TRBJ2-3	CASSIGGTSELTQYF	TGTGCCAGTAGTATAGGTGGGACTAGCGAATTGACGCAGTATTTT
TRBV6-5	NA	NA	TRBJ2-3	CASSPAQTDTQYF	TGTGCCAGCAGTCCAGCGCAGACAGATACGCAGTATTTT
TRBV6-6	NA	NA	TRBJ2-7	CASSSLGTSSFIEQYF	TGTGCCAGCAGTTCCCTCGGGACTTCAAGTTTTATAGAGCAGTACTTC
TRBV7-6	few	TRBD2	TRBJ2-3	CASSPEAGGNTDTQYF	TGTGCCAGCAGCCCCGAAGCGGGGGGGAACACAGATACGCAGTATTTT
TRBV2	few	NA	TRBJ2-5	CASSEESGGAETQYF	TGTGCCAGCAGTGAAGAAAGCGGAGGGGCGGAGACCCAGTACTTC
TRBV2	NA	NA	TRBJ1-6	CASKPRWGPERNSPLHF	TGTGCCAGCAAACCAAGATGGGGTCCCGAGAGGAATTCACCCCTCCACTTT
TRBV6-1	many	TRBD1	TRBJ2-6	CASSGEQGTGANVLTF	TGTGCCAGCAGTGGAGAACAGGGGACTGGGGCCAACGTCCTGACTTTC
TRBV6-5	few	TRBD1	TRBJ2-7	CASRDRGESEQYF	TGTGCCAGCAGAGACAGGGGAGAATCCGAGCAGTACTTC
TRBV6-5	few	NA	TRBJ1-5	CASSYSVSSNQPQHF	TGTGCCAGCAGTTACTCGGTGTCTAGCAATCAGCCCCAGCATTTT
TRBV2	NA	TRBD2	TRBJ2-7	CATPGLGPYEQYF	TGTGCCACCCCGGGACTAGGACCCTACGAGCAGTACTTC
TRBV6-5	NA	NA	TRBJ1-2	CASSPGRQIYGYTF	TGTGCCAGCAGCCCTGGGAGGCAGATCTATGGCTACACCTTC
TRBV5-4	NA	TRBD1	TRBJ2-7	CASSSRDRYYEQYF	TGTGCCAGCAGCTCGCGGGACAGGTACTACGAGCAGTACTTC
TRBV7-3	many	NA	TRBJ2-1	CASSLSFRGRPNNEQFF	TGTGCCAGCAGCTTAAGTTTTAGGGGCCGTCCCAACAATGAGCAGTTCTTC